These 3 T cell receptor beta chains share one sample of origin, sequenced in a study of immune evolution from preneoplasia to lung adenocarcinoma. Produced via immunoSEQ multiplex PCR; TCRdb's table is partial and in-frame only. The table includes some 4,000 clones, 75% to 85% detected once. The sample comprised FFPE invasive lung adenocarcinoma tissue. The receptor source for this set is a person aged 35 to 65 with lung adenocarcinoma. Some clones in this sample may be carry-over from other donors' samples.

The J gene is TRBJ2-3, the V gene TRBV5-1, with D possibly matching TRBD1 (5 bases). Germline loops: CDR1 SGHRS, CDR2 YFSETQ. The V end lost 6 bases, the J end lost 0 bases, and 11 bases lay between the germline ends. This CDR3 spans 14 amino acids. CDR3 in DNA: TGCGCCAGCAATATGCCAGGGAGCACAGATACGCAGTATTTT. As protein: CASNMPGSTDTQYF.

The gene calls are TRBV21-1 and TRBJ2-7; TRBD2 was called by the table and not checked on the DNA. TRBV21-1 is a pseudogene segment. The CDR3 is 14 residues long. The CDR3 protein is CASSKSSEIHEQYF. CDR3 coding DNA: TGTGCCAGCAGCAAATCGAGCGAAATCCACGAGCAGTACTTC.

This clone appeared once. The CDR3 DNA is TGTGCCAGCTCACGGGCAGCCCAGACCTACGAGCAGTACTTC. Translated: CASSRAAQTYEQYF. V gene TRBV18 combines with J gene TRBJ2-7; D remains ambiguous. The germline gives CDR1 KGHSH, CDR2 LQKENI. The CDR3 spans 14 residues. V lost 4 bases and J 2 bases, leaving 12 bases between the germline ends.